The clone carrying this TCR beta chain was counted a few times. Antigen specificity is unknown. The PCR was carried out with 60 Vbeta primers and 13 Jbeta primers. Data came from immunoSEQ multiplex PCR; TCRdb stores just in-frame clones and leaves some out. The data hold roughly 150,000 clones, with over 60% observed a single time. This entry comes from a study of cytomegalovirus exposure and HLA in healthy donors. Study-wide findings and caveats: Across donors, most TCRs were seen rarely, yet some public ones were widespread. CMV serostatus was the sole immune exposure information available. Previously analyzed data showed that most TCR beta V segments were productive at a frequency of about 87% or about 30%. Later analysis suggested links between common viral pathogens and several top significant clusters.

Looked up from germline, CDR1 is SGHRS and CDR2 is YFSETQ. CDR3 length: 15 amino acids. The V end lost 4 bases, the J end lost 2 bases, and 12 bases lay between the germline ends. The sequenced sample was PBMCs. The sequence was obtained from a woman in her twenties or thirties in good health and CMV-seropositive. The chain combines TRBV5-1 with TRBJ1-4; D possibly corresponds to TRBD1 (6 bases). CDR3 sequence reads: CASSPLGGTNEKLFF. CDR3 bases: TGCGCCAGCAGCCCCCTTGGGGGCACTAATGAAAAACTGTTTTTT.